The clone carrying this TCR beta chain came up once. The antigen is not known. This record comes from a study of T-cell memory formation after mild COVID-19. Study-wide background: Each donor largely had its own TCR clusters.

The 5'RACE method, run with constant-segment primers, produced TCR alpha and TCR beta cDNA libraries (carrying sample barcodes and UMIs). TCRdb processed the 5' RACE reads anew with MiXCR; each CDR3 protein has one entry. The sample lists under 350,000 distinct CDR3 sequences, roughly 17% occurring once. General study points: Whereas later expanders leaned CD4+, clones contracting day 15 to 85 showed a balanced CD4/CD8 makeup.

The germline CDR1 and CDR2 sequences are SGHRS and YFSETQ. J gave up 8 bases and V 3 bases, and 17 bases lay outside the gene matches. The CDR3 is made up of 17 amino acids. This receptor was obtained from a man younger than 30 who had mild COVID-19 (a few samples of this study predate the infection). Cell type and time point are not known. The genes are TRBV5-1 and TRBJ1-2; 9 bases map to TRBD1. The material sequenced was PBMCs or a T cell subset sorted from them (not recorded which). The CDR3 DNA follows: TGCGCCAGCAGCTCCGGGACAGGGTGGATCTCGATAGGGGGCTACACCTTC. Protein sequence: CASSSGTGWISIGGYTF.